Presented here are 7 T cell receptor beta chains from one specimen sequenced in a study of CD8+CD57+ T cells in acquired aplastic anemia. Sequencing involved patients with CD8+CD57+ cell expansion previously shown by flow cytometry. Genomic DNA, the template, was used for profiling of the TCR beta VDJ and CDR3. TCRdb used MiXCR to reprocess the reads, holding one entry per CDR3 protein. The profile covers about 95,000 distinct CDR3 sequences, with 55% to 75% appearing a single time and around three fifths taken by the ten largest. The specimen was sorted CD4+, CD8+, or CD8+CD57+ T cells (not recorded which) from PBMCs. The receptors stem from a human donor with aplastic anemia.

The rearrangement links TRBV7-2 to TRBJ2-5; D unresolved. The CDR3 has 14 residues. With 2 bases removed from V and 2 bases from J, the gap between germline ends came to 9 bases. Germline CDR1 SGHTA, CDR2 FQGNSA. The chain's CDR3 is CASSLNGPQETQYF. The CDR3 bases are TGTGCCAGCAGCTTAAACGGGCCTCAAGAGACCCAGTACTTC.

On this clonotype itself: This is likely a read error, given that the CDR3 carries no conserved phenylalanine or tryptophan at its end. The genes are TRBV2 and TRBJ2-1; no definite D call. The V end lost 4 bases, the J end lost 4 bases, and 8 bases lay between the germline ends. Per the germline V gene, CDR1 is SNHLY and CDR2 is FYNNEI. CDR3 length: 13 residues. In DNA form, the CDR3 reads TGTGCCAGCAGTGTCTATCAGTACAATGAGCAGTTCCTC. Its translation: CASSVYQYNEQFL.

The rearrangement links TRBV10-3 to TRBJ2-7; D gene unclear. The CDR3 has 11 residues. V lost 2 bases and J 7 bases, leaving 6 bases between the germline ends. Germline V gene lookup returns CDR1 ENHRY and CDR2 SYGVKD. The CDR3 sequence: CAISEAGEQYF. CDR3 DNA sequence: TGTGCCATCAGTGAGGCCGGGGAGCAGTACTTC.

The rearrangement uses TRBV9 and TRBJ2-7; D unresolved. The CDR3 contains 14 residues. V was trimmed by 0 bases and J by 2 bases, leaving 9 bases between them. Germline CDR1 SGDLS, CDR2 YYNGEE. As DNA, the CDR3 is TGTGCCAGCAGCGTAGGACTCCAAACCTACGAGCAGTACTTC. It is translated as CASSVGLQTYEQYF.

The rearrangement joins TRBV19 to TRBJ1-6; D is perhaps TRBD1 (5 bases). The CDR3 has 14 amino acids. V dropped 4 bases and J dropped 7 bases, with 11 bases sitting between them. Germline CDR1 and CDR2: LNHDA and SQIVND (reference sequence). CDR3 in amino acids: CASSTGTENSPLHF. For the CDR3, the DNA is TGTGCCAGTAGTACCGGGACCGAGAATTCACCCCTCCACTTT.

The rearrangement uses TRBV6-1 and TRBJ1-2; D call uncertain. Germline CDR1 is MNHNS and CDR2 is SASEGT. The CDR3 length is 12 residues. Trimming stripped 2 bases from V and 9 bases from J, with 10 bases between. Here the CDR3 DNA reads TGTGCCAGCAGTGAAAATGGGAGAAGCTACACCTTC. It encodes CASSENGRSYTF.

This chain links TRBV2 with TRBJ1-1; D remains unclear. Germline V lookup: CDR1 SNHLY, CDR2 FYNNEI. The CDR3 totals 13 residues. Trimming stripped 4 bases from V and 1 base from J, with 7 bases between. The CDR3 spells CASSVSANTEAFF. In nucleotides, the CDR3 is TGTGCCAGCAGTGTTTCGGCGAACACTGAAGCTTTCTTT.